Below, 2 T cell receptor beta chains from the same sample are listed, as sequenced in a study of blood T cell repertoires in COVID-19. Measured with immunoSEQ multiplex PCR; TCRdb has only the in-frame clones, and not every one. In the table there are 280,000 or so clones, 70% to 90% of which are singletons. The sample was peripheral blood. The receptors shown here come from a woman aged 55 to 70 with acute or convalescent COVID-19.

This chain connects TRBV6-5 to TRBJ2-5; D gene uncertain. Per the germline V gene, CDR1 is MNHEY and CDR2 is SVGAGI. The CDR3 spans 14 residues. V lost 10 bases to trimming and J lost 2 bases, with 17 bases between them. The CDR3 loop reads CATPSMSDQETQYF. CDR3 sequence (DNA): TGTGCCACACCATCTATGAGTGATCAAGAGACCCAGTACTTC.

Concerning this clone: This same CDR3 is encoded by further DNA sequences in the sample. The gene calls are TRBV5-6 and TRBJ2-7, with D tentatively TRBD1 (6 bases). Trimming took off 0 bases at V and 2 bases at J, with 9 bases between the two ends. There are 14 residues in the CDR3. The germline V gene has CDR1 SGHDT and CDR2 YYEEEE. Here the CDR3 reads CASSLGQVPYEQYF. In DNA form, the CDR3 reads TGTGCCAGCAGCTTGGGACAGGTTCCCTACGAGCAGTACTTC.